A single sample is the source of the 22 T cell receptor beta chains below, sequenced in a study of cytomegalovirus exposure and HLA in healthy donors. Primers included in the PCR were 60 Vbeta and 13 Jbeta primers. Sequencing was performed with immunoSEQ multiplex PCR; in TCRdb, only in-frame clones are kept and a portion is missing. The sample holds approximately 140,000 clones, around 80% seen once. The sequencing sample was made of PBMCs. Receptors were obtained from a man aged 35 to 55 in good health and CMV-seronegative.

The chain is built from TRBV7-9 and TRBJ1-2; TRBD1 agrees at 12 bases. The J segment lost 8 bases and the V segment lost 5 bases, leaving 15 bases of the junction unmatched. The CDR3 is 17 residues long. Germline lookup yields CDR1 SEHNR and CDR2 FQNEAQ (reference sequence). CDR3 bases: TGTGCCAGCAGCCCAGGCGGGGACAGGGGGCGCGGAGCAGGCTACACCTTC. Amino acids: CASSPGGDRGRGAGYTF.

This clone has a handful of counts. This sequence joins TRBV5-6 and TRBJ2-5, with TRBD2 identical over 9 bases. The CDR3 totals 15 residues. Germline V gives CDR1 SGHDT, CDR2 YYEEEE. Trimming cost V 2 bases and J 4 bases; bases outside gene matches: 6. The CDR3 loop reads CASSFVAGVGETQYF. CDR3 nucleotide sequence: TGTGCCAGCAGCTTCGTAGCGGGGGTGGGAGAGACCCAGTACTTC.

This clone occurred a few times. The chain couples TRBV21-1 to TRBJ2-7; the DNA was not compared with TRBD1, the D call given in the table. TRBV21-1 is tagged as a pseudogene. There are 13 residues in the CDR3. In nucleotides, the CDR3 is TGTGCCAGCAGCACAGGGACAGCTTTCGAGCAGTACTTC. As protein: CASSTGTAFEQYF.

J is TRBJ1-1 and V is TRBV5-4, with D perhaps matching TRBD1 (6 bases). The germline V gene encodes CDR1 SGHNT and CDR2 YYREEE (reference sequence). The CDR3 length is 14 residues. Trimming removed 3 bases from V and 3 bases from J, with 12 bases in between. The CDR3 region is CASSSTGRDTEAFF. DNA for the CDR3: TGTGCCAGCAGCTCCACAGGGAGGGACACTGAAGCTTTCTTT.

The rearrangement uses TRBV7-3 and TRBJ1-2; no reliable D call. The CDR3 contains 14 residues. Trimming removed 2 bases from V and 7 bases from J, with 14 bases in between. Germline CDR1 is SGHTA and CDR2 is FQGTGA. The chain's CDR3 is CASSLGTSPRGYTF. The CDR3 DNA follows: TGTGCCAGCAGCTTAGGTACTAGTCCCCGTGGCTACACCTTC.

This chain connects TRBV27 to TRBJ2-7, with 8 bases fitting TRBD1. The CDR3 sequence is 17 residues long. Germline lookup yields CDR1 MNHEY and CDR2 SMNVEV (reference sequence). The ends lost 4 bases at V and 4 bases at J; junction bases unmatched: 15. The CDR3 coding sequence is TGTGCCAGCAGTTCCCCAGCTCGGGACAGGTACGGGTACGAGCAGTACTTC. Translated, it gives CASSSPARDRYGYEQYF.

V gene TRBV11-2 combines with J gene TRBJ2-7; TRBD1 might be the D (5 bases). Germline CDR1 is SGHAT and CDR2 is FQNNGV. This CDR3 spans 15 amino acids. Trimming stripped 5 bases from V and 3 bases from J, with 17 bases between. In DNA form, the CDR3 reads TGTGCCAGCAGCCCTCTCCCATTTAGGGGCTACGAGCAGTACTTC. This translates into CASSPLPFRGYEQYF.

Here the CDR3 DNA reads TGCGCCAGCAGCCCGCTGACAGGGCATGAGACCCAGTACTTC. The encoded protein is CASSPLTGHETQYF. This chain links TRBV4-3 with TRBJ2-5, with 7 bases matching TRBD1. The ends lost 4 bases at V and 5 bases at J; junction bases unmatched: 7. The CDR3 covers 14 residues. Germline CDR1 LGHNA, CDR2 YSLEER.

Only one count was recorded for this clone. The chain couples TRBV6-6 to TRBJ1-2, with D tentatively TRBD1 (6 bases). This CDR3 region has 14 residues. The V and J ends lost 5 bases and 2 bases respectively, with 12 bases between them. The germline V gene has CDR1 MNHNY and CDR2 SVGAGI (reference sequence). CDR3 DNA sequence: TGTGCCAGCAGTATAAATACAGGGAACTATGGCTACACCTTC. Translated, it gives CASSINTGNYGYTF.

V is TRBV10-1 and J is TRBJ1-1, with 7 bases lining up with TRBD1. The germline V gene encodes CDR1 WNHNN and CDR2 SYGVQD (reference sequence). This CDR3 region has 14 residues. Trimming took 2 bases from V and 7 from J; bases not matched to a gene: 7. Written as DNA, the CDR3 is TGCGCCAGCAGTGAGGAGACAGGGTTGAGTGAAGCTTTCTTT. Translating gives CASSEETGLSEAFF.

The J gene is TRBJ2-5, the V gene TRBV7-8; D might be TRBD1 (5 bases). The V gene's germline CDR1 is SGHVS and CDR2 FQNEAQ. This CDR3 comprises 13 residues. Trimming removed 5 bases at V and 2 bases at J, with 9 bases between. CDR3 sequence (DNA): TGTGCCAGCAGCACAGGACATCAAGAGACCCAGTACTTC. It codes for CASSTGHQETQYF.

The gene calls are TRBV2 and TRBJ1-6; D perhaps matches TRBD1 (6 bases). The germline V and J ends were trimmed by 10 bases and 14 bases, with 21 bases remaining between them. CDR3 size: 13 residues. CDR1 SNHLY and CDR2 FYNNEI come from the germline V gene. CDR3 DNA sequence: TGTGCCACTACCGGGACAAGGCTTTGGGCCCTCCACTTT. The encoded protein is CATTGTRLWALHF.

V and J are TRBV7-2 and TRBJ2-1, with D unresolved. V was shortened by 1 base and J by 16 bases, with 14 bases between the two germline ends. CDR3 size: 12 residues. Germline V CDR1 and CDR2: SGHTA, FQGNSA. CDR3 nucleotide sequence: TGTGCCAGCAGCTTAGTCTCCCAGGTGGAATTCTTC. Protein: CASSLVSQVEFF.

This chain joins TRBV13 and TRBJ1-1, with D perhaps TRBD1 (6 bases). V was cut by 4 bases and J by 1 base, with 13 bases left in between. The CDR3 is 15 residues long. Germline CDR1 PRHDT, CDR2 FYEKMQ (reference sequence). DNA for the CDR3: TGTGCCAGCAGCTCCCAGAACAGGGCGAACACTGAAGCTTTCTTT. Amino acid sequence: CASSSQNRANTEAFF.

V is TRBV28 and J is TRBJ2-7, with TRBD1 matching 8 bases. CDR3 length: 19 amino acids. CDR1 is MDHEN and CDR2 is SYDVKM in the germline V gene. The trim removed 2 bases at V and 1 base at J, leaving 16 bases unmatched. This CDR3 reads CASSLMGQDRAELSYEQYF. CDR3 DNA sequence: TGTGCCAGCAGTTTAATGGGGCAGGACAGGGCTGAACTATCCTACGAGCAGTACTTC.

This chain connects TRBV5-4 to TRBJ2-3, with TRBD1 matching 11 bases. J lost 4 bases, V lost 4 bases, and 8 bases had no gene match. The CDR3 has 16 residues. Germline CDR1 and CDR2: SGHNT and YYREEE (reference sequence). CDR3 in amino acids: CASSPWTGGASDTQYF. DNA for the CDR3: TGTGCCAGCAGCCCATGGACAGGGGGCGCCTCAGATACGCAGTATTTT.

The V call is TRBV7-2, the J call TRBJ1-6; possibly TRBD1 for D (5 bases). V lost 1 base, J lost 9 bases, and 13 bases lay in between. The CDR3 is 15 amino acids. Germline V lookup: CDR1 SGHTA, CDR2 FQGNSA. CDR3 loop: CASSLGRGMGSPLHF. In DNA form, the CDR3 reads TGTGCCAGCAGCTTAGGGAGGGGAATGGGTTCACCCCTCCACTTT.

V and J are TRBV10-3 and TRBJ2-1; 10 bases map to TRBD2. Looked up from germline, CDR1 is ENHRY and CDR2 is SYGVKD. The CDR3 spans 18 residues. The J segment lost 0 bases and the V segment lost 0 bases, leaving 5 bases of the junction unmatched. CDR3 nucleotide sequence: TGTGCCATCAGTGAGTCAACTAGCGGGGAGAGCTCCTACAATGAGCAGTTCTTC. Translated, it gives CAISESTSGESSYNEQFF.

The V and J genes are TRBV11-2 and TRBJ2-3; 8 nucleotides match TRBD1. Germline CDR1 and CDR2: SGHAT and FQNNGV. The J segment lost 2 bases and the V segment lost 3 bases, leaving 4 bases of the junction unmatched. There are 15 residues in the CDR3. The CDR3 loop reads CASSFTGGDTDTQYF. CDR3 nucleotide sequence: TGTGCCAGCAGCTTTACAGGGGGTGACACAGATACGCAGTATTTT. Using reference TRBV11-2 and TRBJ2-3 for the parts outside the CDR3, the full variable domain is EAGVAQSPRYKIIEKRQSVAFWCNPISGHATLYWYQQILGQGPKLLIQFQNNGVVDDSQLPKDRFSAERLKGVDSTLKIQPAKLEDSAVYLCASSFTGGDTDTQYFGPGTRLTVL.

V usage is TRBV4-2 and J usage is TRBJ2-3, with 9 bases aligning to TRBD2. The CDR3 spans 16 residues. The V gene end was trimmed by 4 bases and the J gene end by 2 bases; junction bases not matched to a gene: 7. The germline V gene encodes CDR1 LGHNA and CDR2 YNFKEQ. The CDR3 is CASSPWASGDTDTQYF. The CDR3 nucleotides read TGTGCCAGCAGCCCTTGGGCTAGCGGGGACACAGATACGCAGTATTTT.

This clone has a single count. The DNA of the CDR3 is TGTGCCAGCAGTCCCCTTACAGGGAATGGCGAGCAGTACTTC. It encodes CASSPLTGNGEQYF. This rearrangement joins TRBV28 to TRBJ2-7; tentative D call: TRBD1 (6 bases). Trimming left V 5 bases short and J 6 bases short, with 17 bases between. CDR3 length: 14 residues. Germline V gene lookup returns CDR1 MDHEN and CDR2 SYDVKM.

The chain joins TRBV18 to TRBJ2-1; 7 bases are shared with TRBD1. The V segment lost 0 bases and the J segment 4 bases; nucleotides outside the gene matches: 3. This CDR3 region has 15 residues. Germline loops: CDR1 KGHSH, CDR2 LQKENI. CDR3 residues: CASSPPSRGYNEQFF. The DNA of the CDR3 is TGTGCCAGCTCACCACCGTCCAGGGGGTACAATGAGCAGTTCTTC.